The T cell receptor (beta chain) described here comes from a study of technical replicates of blood from several donors. Assay used: immunoSEQ multiplex PCR; TCRdb lists only in-frame clones, some missing. The sample includes tens of thousands of clones, roughly 97% of them seen just once. Germline CDR1 is MNHEY and CDR2 is SMNVEV (reference sequence). Trimming cost V 4 bases and J 4 bases, with 11 bases left between them. The CDR3 sequence is 14 residues long. The V call is TRBV27, the J call TRBJ2-1, with D possibly matching TRBD1 (6 bases). This receptor was obtained from a human donor in good health. Material for sequencing was T cells isolated from PBMCs. The CDR3 region has the DNA TGTGCCAGCAGTTCCGGACAGACATACAATGAGCAGTTCTTC. This encodes CASSSGQTYNEQFF.